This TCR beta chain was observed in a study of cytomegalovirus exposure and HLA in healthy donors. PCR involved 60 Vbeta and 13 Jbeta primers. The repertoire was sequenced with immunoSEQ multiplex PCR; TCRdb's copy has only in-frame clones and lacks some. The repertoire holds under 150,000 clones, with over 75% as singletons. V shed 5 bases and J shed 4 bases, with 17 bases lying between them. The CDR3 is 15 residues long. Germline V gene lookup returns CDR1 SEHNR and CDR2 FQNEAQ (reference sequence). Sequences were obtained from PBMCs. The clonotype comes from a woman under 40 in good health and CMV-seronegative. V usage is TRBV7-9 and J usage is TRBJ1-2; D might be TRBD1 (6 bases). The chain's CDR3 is CASSQLGAPGYGYTF. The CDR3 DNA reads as TGTGCCAGCAGCCAGTTGGGGGCCCCTGGCTATGGCTACACCTTC.